This entry is about one T cell receptor (beta chain). Its antigen is not identified. From the 5' RACE reads, TCRdb called clonotypes with MiXCR, one entry per CDR3 protein. In the table there are some 30,000 distinct CDR3 sequences, about 10% of which are singletons. These data are taken from a study of spatial heterogeneity in lung cancer. The V and J ends lost 5 bases and 2 bases respectively, with 13 bases between them. Per the germline V gene, CDR1 is SGHRS and CDR2 is YFSETQ. The CDR3 covers 14 residues. Time point here: blood at routine non-recurrence follow-up after resection. The study sequenced unsorted whole RNA from tumor, nontumor lung or frozen PBMC. Study-level findings and limits: Ubiquitous expanded tumor TCRs were observed in blood more at resection than follow-up.

The sample was PBMCs, taken at follow-up. V is TRBV5-1 and J is TRBJ2-5, with a possible D match to TRBD2 (5 bases). This TCR was recovered from a female donor with early-stage non-small cell lung cancer. The CDR3 DNA reads as TGCGCCAGCAGTCTGGCGGGTATTCAAGAGACCCAGTACTTC. Amino acid sequence: CASSLAGIQETQYF.